The 18 T cell receptor beta chains below were found in one sample sequenced in a study of Ad26.COV2.S vaccination and SARS-CoV-2 variants. Produced via immunoSEQ multiplex PCR; TCRdb's table is partial and in-frame only. The table lists fewer than 150,000 clones, 86% of them singletons. Here the sequenced sample was peripheral blood, taken after recovery from COVID-19. The receptor set was obtained from a human donor who had recovered from COVID-19.

Only a few counts were recorded for this clone. The junction departs from the called germline gene at one end, perhaps through a read error. This chain uses TRBV5-1 with TRBJ2-7; no reliable D call. The CDR3 is made up of 13 amino acids. The germline V gene has CDR1 SGHRS and CDR2 YFSETQ. CDR3: CASSLALDREQHF. The CDR3 DNA sequence: TGCGCCAGCAGCTTGGCCCTGGACCGCGAGCAGCACTTC.

V usage is TRBV6-6 and J usage is TRBJ1-5; D is unresolved. The CDR3 runs 13 residues. Germline values: CDR1 MNHNY, CDR2 SVGAGI (reference sequence). The V and J ends lost 7 bases and 3 bases respectively, with 10 bases between them. CDR3 region: CASILSINQPQHF. Here the CDR3 DNA reads TGTGCCAGCATTCTCTCTATCAATCAGCCCCAGCATTTT.

The rearrangement uses TRBV30 and TRBJ1-1; 7 nucleotides align to TRBD1. Trimming removed 0 bases from V and 11 bases from J; junction bases left unmatched: 9. The CDR3 length is 13 residues. Germline V gene sequence: CDR1 GTSNPN, CDR2 SVGIG (reference sequence). CDR3 amino acids: CAWSVYSGGGAFF. CDR3 nucleotides: TGTGCCTGGAGTGTGTACTCAGGGGGTGGGGCTTTCTTT.

The CDR3 protein is CASSLGWDEQYF. In DNA form, the CDR3 reads TGTGCCAGCAGCTTGGGCTGGGACGAGCAGTACTTC. This chain joins TRBV7-9 and TRBJ2-7; no definite D call. Germline V CDR1 and CDR2: SEHNR, FQNEAQ (reference sequence). This CDR3 is built from 12 residues. Trimming took off 3 bases at V and 5 bases at J, with 8 bases between the two ends.

This clone has just one count. This chain uses TRBV19 with TRBJ1-2, with a weak D call TRBD1 (5 bases). This CDR3 is built from 12 residues. Germline values: CDR1 LNHDA, CDR2 SQIVND (reference sequence). V was cut by 5 bases and J by 7 bases, with 11 bases left in between. This CDR3 reads CASSPGAGGYTF. DNA for the CDR3: TGTGCCAGTAGTCCTGGGGCCGGTGGCTACACCTTC.

The chain carries TRBV5-5 and TRBJ2-3; D may be TRBD1 (6 bases). CDR3 length: 18 amino acids. V dropped 0 bases and J dropped 8 bases, with 25 bases sitting between them. Per germline, CDR1 SGHKS and CDR2 YYEKEE (reference sequence). The CDR3 nucleotides are TGTGCCAGCAGCTTGGGGGGGCGTGGGACCGTAACTATTGGTACGCAGTATTTT. It yields the protein CASSLGGRGTVTIGTQYF.

J is TRBJ2-5 and V is TRBV24-1; the D gene could be TRBD1 or TRBD2 (5 bases each). There are 16 residues in the CDR3. Per germline, CDR1 KGHDR and CDR2 SFDVKD. V gave up 3 bases and J gave up 4 bases, with 17 bases separating them. CDR3 in DNA: TGTGCCACCAGTGATGCTACAGGAATTGGAGGAGAGACCCAGTACTTC. It is translated as CATSDATGIGGETQYF.

This chain connects TRBV7-2 to TRBJ1-3; maybe TRBD1 (6 bases). The CDR3 has 16 amino acids. V was shortened by 2 bases and J by 3 bases, with 14 bases between the two germline ends. The germline V gene encodes CDR1 SGHTA and CDR2 FQGNSA. The DNA for the CDR3 is TGTGCCAGCAGCTTAACCGGGACAACTATTGGAAACACCATATATTTT. It codes for CASSLTGTTIGNTIYF.

The chain combines TRBV2 with TRBJ1-5; D gene unclear. The germline CDR1 and CDR2 sequences are SNHLY and FYNNEI. The CDR3 length is 15 residues. Trimming removed 8 bases from V and 2 bases from J, with 16 bases in between. The chain's CDR3 is CASRRAWQGNQPQHF. The CDR3 nucleotides read TGTGCCAGCCGCCGAGCGTGGCAGGGCAATCAGCCCCAGCATTTT.

V usage is TRBV11-2 and J usage is TRBJ1-2; TRBD1 agrees at 9 bases. This CDR3 has 16 amino acids. Germline V lookup: CDR1 SGHAT, CDR2 FQNNGV. V lost 6 bases to trimming and J lost 4 bases; unmatched junction nucleotides: 12. The CDR3 DNA reads TGTGCCAGCAGACCACAGGGGGCCCGACCCATCTATGGCTACACCTTC. Amino acids: CASRPQGARPIYGYTF.

This rearrangement joins TRBV6-5 to TRBJ1-1, with D possibly matching TRBD1 (5 bases). Trimming left V 2 bases short and J 11 bases short, with 18 bases between. The CDR3 sequence is 14 residues long. Germline CDR1 reads MNHEY; CDR2 reads SVGAGI. The CDR3 is CASSYGGGGRTAFF. The CDR3 DNA follows: TGTGCCAGCAGTTACGGGGGAGGAGGGCGGACGGCTTTCTTT.

J is TRBJ2-7 and V is TRBV5-6; 7 bases are a match to TRBD2. V shed 1 base, J shed 6 bases, and the junction held 7 bases outside the gene matches. The germline gives CDR1 SGHDT, CDR2 YYEEEE. This CDR3 region has 14 residues. The CDR3 sequence: CASSLYGGRGEQYF. Written as DNA, the CDR3 is TGTGCCAGCAGCTTGTACGGGGGGAGAGGCGAGCAGTACTTC.

This clone has only one observation. The chain joins TRBV5-5 to TRBJ2-7, with 8 bases fitting TRBD1. The J segment lost 1 base and the V segment lost 6 bases, leaving 9 bases of the junction unmatched. The CDR3 is 15 residues long. Germline V CDR1 and CDR2: SGHKS, YYEKEE (reference sequence). The CDR3 DNA reads TGTGCCAGCATACGGTCGACAGGGGATTCCTACGAGCAGTACTTC. Encoded protein: CASIRSTGDSYEQYF.

The chain recombines TRBV7-6 with TRBJ1-6, with D unresolved. CDR3 length: 13 residues. V shed 5 bases and J shed 8 bases, with 10 bases lying between them. Germline values: CDR1 SGHVS, CDR2 FNYEAQ. The CDR3 bases are TGTGCCAGCAGCCAGAGCGGAGATTCACCCCTCCACTTT. The encoded protein is CASSQSGDSPLHF.

The chain recombines TRBV15 with TRBJ2-1; D is possibly TRBD2 (6 bases). Trimming took off 1 base at V and 4 bases at J, with 8 bases between the two ends. The CDR3 loop spans 14 amino acids. The germline gives CDR1 LNHNV, CDR2 YYDKDF (reference sequence). CDR3 amino acids: CATSRGTTYNEQFF. The CDR3 region has the DNA TGTGCCACCAGCAGAGGGACTACATACAATGAGCAGTTCTTC.

The J gene is TRBJ2-3, the V gene TRBV5-1; D gene unclear. V was cut by 1 base and J by 2 bases, with 8 bases left in between. CDR1 SGHRS and CDR2 YFSETQ come from the germline V gene. The CDR3 length is 14 residues. CDR3 sequence reads: CASSLTSSTDTQYF. CDR3 sequence (DNA): TGCGCCAGCAGCTTGACATCCTCCACAGATACGCAGTATTTT.

The rearrangement joins TRBV5-1 to TRBJ1-2; tentative D call: TRBD1 (5 bases). The CDR3 is made up of 15 amino acids. Germline CDR1 is SGHRS and CDR2 is YFSETQ. The V end was cut by 4 bases, the J end by 4 bases, with 17 bases between. The CDR3: CASSPAPGARYGYTF. The CDR3, as DNA: TGCGCCAGCAGCCCCGCCCCCGGGGCCCGCTATGGCTACACCTTC.

The V gene is TRBV25-1, the J gene TRBJ2-3; D uncertain. V gave up 5 bases and J gave up 5 bases, with 11 bases separating them. The CDR3 has 13 residues. The germline V gene encodes CDR1 MGHDK and CDR2 SYGVNS. CDR3 sequence reads: CASSSQVIDTQYF. DNA of the CDR3: TGTGCCAGCAGTTCCCAGGTCATAGATACGCAGTATTTT.